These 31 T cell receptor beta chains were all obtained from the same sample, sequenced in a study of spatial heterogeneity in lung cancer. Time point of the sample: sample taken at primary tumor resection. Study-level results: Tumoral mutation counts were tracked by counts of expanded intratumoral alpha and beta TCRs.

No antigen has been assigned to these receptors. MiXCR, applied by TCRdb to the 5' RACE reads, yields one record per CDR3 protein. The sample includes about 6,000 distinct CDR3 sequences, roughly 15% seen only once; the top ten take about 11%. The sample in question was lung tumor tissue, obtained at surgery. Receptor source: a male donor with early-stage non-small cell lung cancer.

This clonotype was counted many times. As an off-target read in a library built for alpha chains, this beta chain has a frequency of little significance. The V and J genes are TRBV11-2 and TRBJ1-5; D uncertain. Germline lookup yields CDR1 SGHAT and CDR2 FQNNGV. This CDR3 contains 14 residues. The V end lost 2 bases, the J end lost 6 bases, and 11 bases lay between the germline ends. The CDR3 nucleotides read TGTGCCAGCAGCTTACAGGCGGGGATTCAGCCCCAGCATTTT. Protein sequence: CASSLQAGIQPQHF.

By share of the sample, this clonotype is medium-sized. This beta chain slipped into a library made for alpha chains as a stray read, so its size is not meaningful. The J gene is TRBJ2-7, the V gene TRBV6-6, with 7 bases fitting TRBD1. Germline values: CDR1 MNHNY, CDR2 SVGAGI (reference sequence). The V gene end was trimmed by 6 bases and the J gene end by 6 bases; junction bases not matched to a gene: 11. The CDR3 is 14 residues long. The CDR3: CASRTHDRAGEQYF. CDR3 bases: TGTGCCAGCAGGACCCATGACAGGGCGGGCGAGCAGTACTTC.

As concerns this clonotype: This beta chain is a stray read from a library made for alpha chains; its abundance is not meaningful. The CDR3 sequence is CASSPPSGETQYF. As DNA, the CDR3 is TGTGCCAGCTCACCACCTAGCGGGGAGACCCAGTACTTC. The chain has TRBV18 and TRBJ2-5, with 7 bases matching TRBD2. V lost 0 bases and J lost 5; bases outside the gene matches: 0. CDR1 and CDR2 from the germline V gene are KGHSH and LQKENI. The CDR3 loop spans 13 amino acids. Variable domain in full (rest from reference TRBV18 and TRBJ2-5): NAGVMQNPRHLVRRRGQEARLRCSPMKGHSHVYWYRQLPEEGLKFMVYLQKENIIDESGMPKERFSAEFPKEGPSILRIQQVVRGDSAAYFCASSPPSGETQYFGPGTRLLVL.

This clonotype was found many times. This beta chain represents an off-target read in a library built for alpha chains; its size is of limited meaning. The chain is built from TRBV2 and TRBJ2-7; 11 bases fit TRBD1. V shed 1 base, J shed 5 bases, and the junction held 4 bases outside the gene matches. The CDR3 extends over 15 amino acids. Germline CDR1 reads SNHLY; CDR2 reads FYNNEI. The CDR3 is CASSEEDRGLNEQYF. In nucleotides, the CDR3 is TGTGCCAGCAGTGAAGAGGACAGGGGGCTAAACGAGCAGTACTTC. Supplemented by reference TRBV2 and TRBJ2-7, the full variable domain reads EPEVTQTPSHQVTQMGQEVILRCVPISNHLYFYWYRQILGQKVEFLVSFYNNEISEKSEIFDDQFSVERPDGSNFTLKIRSTKLEDSAMYFCASSEEDRGLNEQYFGPGTRLTVT.

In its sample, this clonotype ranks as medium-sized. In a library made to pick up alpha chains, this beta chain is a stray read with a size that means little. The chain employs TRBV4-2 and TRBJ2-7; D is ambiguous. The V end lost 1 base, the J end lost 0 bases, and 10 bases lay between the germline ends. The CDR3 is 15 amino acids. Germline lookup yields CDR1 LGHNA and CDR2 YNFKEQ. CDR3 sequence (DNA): TGTGCCAGCAGCCAAGTGGCAGGCGCCTCCTACGAGCAGTACTTC. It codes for CASSQVAGASYEQYF.

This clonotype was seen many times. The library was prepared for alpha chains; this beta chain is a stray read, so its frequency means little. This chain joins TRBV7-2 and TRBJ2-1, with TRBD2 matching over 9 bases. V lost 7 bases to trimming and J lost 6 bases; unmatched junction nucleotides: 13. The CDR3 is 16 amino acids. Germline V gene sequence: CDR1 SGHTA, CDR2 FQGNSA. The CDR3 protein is CASNIDSGSRVNEQFF. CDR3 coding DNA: TGTGCCAGCAATATAGATAGCGGGAGTAGAGTCAATGAGCAGTTCTTC.

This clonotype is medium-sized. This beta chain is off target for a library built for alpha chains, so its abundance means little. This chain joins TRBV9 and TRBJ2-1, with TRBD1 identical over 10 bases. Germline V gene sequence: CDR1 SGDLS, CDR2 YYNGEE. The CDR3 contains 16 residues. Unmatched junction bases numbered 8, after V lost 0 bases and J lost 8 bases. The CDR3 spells CASSVDYDRGHHEQFF. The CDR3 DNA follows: TGTGCCAGCAGCGTAGATTATGACAGGGGGCATCATGAGCAGTTCTTC.

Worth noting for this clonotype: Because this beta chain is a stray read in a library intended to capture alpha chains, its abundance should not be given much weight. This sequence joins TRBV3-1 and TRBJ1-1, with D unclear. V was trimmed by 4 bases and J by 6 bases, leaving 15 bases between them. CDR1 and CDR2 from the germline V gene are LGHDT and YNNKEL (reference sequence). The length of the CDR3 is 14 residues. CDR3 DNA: TGTGCCAGCAGCCTTTCGACACCCGTGGCTGAAGCTTTCTTT. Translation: CASSLSTPVAEAFF.

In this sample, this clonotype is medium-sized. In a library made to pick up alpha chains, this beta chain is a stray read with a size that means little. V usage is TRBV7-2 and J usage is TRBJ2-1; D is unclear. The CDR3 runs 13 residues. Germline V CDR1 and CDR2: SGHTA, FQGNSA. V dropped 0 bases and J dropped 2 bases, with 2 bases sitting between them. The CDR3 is CASSLAPYNEQFF. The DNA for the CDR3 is TGTGCCAGCAGCTTAGCACCCTACAATGAGCAGTTCTTC.

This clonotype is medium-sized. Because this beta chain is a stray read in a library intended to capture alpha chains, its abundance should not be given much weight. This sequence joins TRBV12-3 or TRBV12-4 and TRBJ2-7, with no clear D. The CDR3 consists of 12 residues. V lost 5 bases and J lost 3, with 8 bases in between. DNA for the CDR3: TGTGCCAGCAGTCCCATAAACTACGAGCAGTACTTC. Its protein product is CASSPINYEQYF.

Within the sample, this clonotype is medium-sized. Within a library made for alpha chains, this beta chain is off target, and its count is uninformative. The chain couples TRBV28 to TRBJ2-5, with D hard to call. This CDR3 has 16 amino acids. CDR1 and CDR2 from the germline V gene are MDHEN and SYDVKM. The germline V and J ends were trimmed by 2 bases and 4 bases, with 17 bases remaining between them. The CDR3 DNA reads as TGTGCCAGCAGTTTACGGAGATCCTGGGTAGGAGAGACCCAGTACTTC. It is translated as CASSLRRSWVGETQYF. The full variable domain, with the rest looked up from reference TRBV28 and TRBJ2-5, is DVKVTQSSRYLVKRTGEKVFLECVQDMDHENMFWYRQDPGLGLRLIYFSYDVKMKEKGDIPEGYSVSREKKERFSLILESASTNQTSMYLCASSLRRSWVGETQYFGPGTRLLVL.

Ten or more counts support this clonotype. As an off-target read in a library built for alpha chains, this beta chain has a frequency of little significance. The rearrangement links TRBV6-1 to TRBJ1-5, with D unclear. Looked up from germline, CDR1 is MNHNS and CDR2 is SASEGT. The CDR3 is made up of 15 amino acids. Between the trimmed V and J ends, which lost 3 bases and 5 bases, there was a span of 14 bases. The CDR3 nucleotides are TGTGCCAGCAGTGATGTGGGGTTTTGGCATCAGCCCCAGCATTTT. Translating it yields CASSDVGFWHQPQHF.

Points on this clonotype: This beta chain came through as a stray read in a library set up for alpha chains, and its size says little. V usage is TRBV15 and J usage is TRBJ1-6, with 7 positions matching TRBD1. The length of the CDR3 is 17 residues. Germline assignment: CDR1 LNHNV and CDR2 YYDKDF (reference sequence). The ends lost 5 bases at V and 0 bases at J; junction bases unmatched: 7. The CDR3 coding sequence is TGTGCCACCAGCCATCACCGGGACAGCTCCTATAATTCACCCCTCCACTTT. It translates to CATSHHRDSSYNSPLHF.

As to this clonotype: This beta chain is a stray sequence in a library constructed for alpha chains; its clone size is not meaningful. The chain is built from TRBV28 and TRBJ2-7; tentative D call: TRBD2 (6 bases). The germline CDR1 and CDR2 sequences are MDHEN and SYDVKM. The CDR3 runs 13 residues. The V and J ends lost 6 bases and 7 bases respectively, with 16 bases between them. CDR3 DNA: TGTGCCAGCAGCCCTAGCGTACCAACTGAGCAGTACTTC. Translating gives CASSPSVPTEQYF.

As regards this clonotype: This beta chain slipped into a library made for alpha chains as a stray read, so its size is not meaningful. CDR3 residues: CAISESGTPRGQPQHF. CDR3 bases: TGTGCCATCAGTGAGTCGGGTACTCCGAGGGGGCAGCCCCAGCATTTT. The rearrangement uses TRBV10-3 and TRBJ1-5; possible D gene TRBD1, 6 bases. Germline CDR1 reads ENHRY; CDR2 reads SYGVKD. The CDR3 is made up of 16 amino acids. Between the trimmed V and J ends, which lost 0 bases and 7 bases, there was a span of 16 bases.

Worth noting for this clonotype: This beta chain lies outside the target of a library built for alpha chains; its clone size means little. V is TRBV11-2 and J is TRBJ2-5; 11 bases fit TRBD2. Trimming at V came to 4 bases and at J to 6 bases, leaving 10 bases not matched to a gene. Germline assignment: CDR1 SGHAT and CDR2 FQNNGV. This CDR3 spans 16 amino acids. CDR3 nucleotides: TGTGCCAGCAGCTCCCCCCTGACTAGCGGGGTCAAGACCCAGTACTTC. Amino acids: CASSSPLTSGVKTQYF.

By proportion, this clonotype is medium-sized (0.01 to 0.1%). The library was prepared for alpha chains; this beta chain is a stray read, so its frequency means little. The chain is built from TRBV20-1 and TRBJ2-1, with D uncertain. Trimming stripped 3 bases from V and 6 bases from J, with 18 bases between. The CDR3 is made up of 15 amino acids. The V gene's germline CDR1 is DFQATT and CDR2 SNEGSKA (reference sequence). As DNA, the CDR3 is TGCAGTGCTAGTATCGGCGGACGGAGTGTCAATGAGCAGTTCTTC. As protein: CSASIGGRSVNEQFF.

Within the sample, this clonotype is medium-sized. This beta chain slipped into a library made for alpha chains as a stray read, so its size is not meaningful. The CDR3 here is CASSVRQGSAKNIQYF. CDR3 coding DNA: TGTGCCAGCAGCGTAAGACAGGGATCGGCCAAAAACATTCAGTACTTC. The genes are TRBV12-3 or TRBV12-4 and TRBJ2-4, with 7 nucleotides matching TRBD1. The CDR3 totals 16 residues. V gave up 6 bases and J gave up 1 base; unmatched junction bases: 9.

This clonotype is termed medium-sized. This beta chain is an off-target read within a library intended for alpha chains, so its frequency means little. CDR3 DNA sequence: TGTGCCAGCAGCTTAGAGGGACTGAACTCTGGAAACACCATATATTTT. It encodes CASSLEGLNSGNTIYF. The genes are TRBV7-8 and TRBJ1-3; the D gene is possibly TRBD1 (5 bases). CDR1 and CDR2 (germline): SGHVS, FQNEAQ. This CDR3 contains 16 residues. V was trimmed by 1 base and J by 0 bases, leaving 10 bases between them.

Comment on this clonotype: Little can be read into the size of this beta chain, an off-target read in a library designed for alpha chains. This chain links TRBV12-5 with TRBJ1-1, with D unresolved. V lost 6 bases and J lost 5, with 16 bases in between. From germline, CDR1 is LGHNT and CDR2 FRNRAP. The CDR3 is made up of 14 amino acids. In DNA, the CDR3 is TGTGCTAGTGGCCCCCAATACTCGGGGACTGAAGCTTTCTTT. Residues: CASGPQYSGTEAFF.

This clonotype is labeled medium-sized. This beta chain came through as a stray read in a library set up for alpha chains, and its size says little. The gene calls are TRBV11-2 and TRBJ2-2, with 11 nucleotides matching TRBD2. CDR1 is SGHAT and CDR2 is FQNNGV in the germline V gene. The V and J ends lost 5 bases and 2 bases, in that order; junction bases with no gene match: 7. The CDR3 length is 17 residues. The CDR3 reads CASSPLAGGQNTGELFF. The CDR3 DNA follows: TGTGCCAGCAGCCCGCTAGCGGGAGGTCAAAACACCGGGGAGCTGTTTTTT.

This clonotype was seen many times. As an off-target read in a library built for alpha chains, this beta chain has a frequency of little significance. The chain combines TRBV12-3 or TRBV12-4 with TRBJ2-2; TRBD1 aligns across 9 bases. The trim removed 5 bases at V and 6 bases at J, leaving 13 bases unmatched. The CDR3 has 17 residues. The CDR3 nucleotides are TGTGCCAGCAGTCCATCGACAGGGGGGGTTTTTCCCGGGGAGCTGTTTTTT. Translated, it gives CASSPSTGGVFPGELFF.

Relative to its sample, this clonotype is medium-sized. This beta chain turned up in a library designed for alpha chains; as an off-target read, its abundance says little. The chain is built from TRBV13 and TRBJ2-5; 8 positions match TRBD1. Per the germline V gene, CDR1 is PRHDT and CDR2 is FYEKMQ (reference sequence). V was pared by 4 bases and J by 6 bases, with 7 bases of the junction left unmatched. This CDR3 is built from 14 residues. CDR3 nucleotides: TGTGCCAGCAGCTCGCGACAGGGGTCCCAGACCCAGTACTTC. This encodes CASSSRQGSQTQYF. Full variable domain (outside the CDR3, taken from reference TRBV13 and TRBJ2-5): AAGVIQSPRHLIKEKRETATLKCYPIPRHDTVYWYQQGPGQDPQFLISFYEKMQSDKGSIPDRFSAQQFSDYHSELNMSSLELGDSALYFCASSSRQGSQTQYFGPGTRLLVL.

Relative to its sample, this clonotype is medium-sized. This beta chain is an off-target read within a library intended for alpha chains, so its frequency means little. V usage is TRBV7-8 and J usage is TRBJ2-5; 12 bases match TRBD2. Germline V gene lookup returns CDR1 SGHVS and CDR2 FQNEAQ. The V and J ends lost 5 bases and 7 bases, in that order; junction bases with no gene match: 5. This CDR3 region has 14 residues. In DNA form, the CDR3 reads TGTGCCAGCAGCACTCTAGCGGGAGGGCCGACCCAGTACTTC. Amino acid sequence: CASSTLAGGPTQYF.

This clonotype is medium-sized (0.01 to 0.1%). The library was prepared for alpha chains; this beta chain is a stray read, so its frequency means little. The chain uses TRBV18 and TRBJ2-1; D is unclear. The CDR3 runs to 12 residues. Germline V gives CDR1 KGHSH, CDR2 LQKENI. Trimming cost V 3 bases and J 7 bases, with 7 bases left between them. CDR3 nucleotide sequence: TGTGCCAGCTCACCTCAGAGGAATGAGCAGTTCTTC. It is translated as CASSPQRNEQFF.

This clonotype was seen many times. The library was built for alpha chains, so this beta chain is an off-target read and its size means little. CDR3 nucleotides: TGTGCCAGCGGATTAACTAGCTTTGAGTACTTC. It is translated as CASGLTSFEYF. The genes are TRBV2 and TRBJ2-7; D perhaps matches TRBD2 (6 bases). This CDR3 region has 11 residues. V lost 8 bases and J 11 bases, leaving 16 bases between the germline ends. Germline V gene sequence: CDR1 SNHLY, CDR2 FYNNEI.

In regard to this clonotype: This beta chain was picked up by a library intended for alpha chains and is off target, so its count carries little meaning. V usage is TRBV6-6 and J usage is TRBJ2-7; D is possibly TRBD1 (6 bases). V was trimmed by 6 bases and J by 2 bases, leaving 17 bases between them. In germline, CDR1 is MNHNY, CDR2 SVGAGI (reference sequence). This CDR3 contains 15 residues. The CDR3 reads CASSQDQGSTYEQYF. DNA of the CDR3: TGTGCCAGCAGCCAAGATCAGGGGTCTACCTACGAGCAGTACTTC.

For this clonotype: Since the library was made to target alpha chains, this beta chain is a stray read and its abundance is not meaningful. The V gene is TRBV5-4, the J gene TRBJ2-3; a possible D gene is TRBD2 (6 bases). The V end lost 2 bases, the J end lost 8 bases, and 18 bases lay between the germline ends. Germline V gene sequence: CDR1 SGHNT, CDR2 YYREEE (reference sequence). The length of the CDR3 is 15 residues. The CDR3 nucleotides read TGTGCCAGCAGCTTTGACGCCAGCGGGCCCGGTACGCAGTATTTT. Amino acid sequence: CASSFDASGPGTQYF.

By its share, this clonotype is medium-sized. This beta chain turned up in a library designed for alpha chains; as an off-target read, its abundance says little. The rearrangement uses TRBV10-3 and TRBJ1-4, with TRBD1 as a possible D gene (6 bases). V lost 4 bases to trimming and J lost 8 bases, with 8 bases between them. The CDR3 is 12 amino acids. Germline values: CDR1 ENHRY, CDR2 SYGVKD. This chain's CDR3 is CAISAGGEKLFF. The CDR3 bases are TGTGCCATCAGTGCGGGGGGCGAAAAACTGTTTTTT.

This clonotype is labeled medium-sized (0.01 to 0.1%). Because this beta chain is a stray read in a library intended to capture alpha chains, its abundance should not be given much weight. This CDR3 reads CASSVVGGYNEQFF. The CDR3 DNA follows: TGTGCCAGCAGCGTAGTTGGGGGCTACAATGAGCAGTTCTTC. The chain employs TRBV9 and TRBJ2-1; either TRBD1 or TRBD2 may supply D (5 bases each). This CDR3 has 14 residues. V was cut by 0 bases and J by 3 bases, with 7 bases left in between. The germline gives CDR1 SGDLS, CDR2 YYNGEE.

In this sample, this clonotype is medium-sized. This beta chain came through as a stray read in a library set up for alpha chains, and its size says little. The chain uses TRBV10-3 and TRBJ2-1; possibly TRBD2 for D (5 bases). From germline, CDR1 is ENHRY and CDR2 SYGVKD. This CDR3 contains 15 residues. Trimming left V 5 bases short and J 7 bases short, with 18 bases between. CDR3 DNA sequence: TGTGCCATCAGTATAGCGTTGAAGGACGGAAATGAGCAGTTCTTC. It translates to CAISIALKDGNEQFF.